Each of the 30 T cell receptor beta chains below was sequenced from the same sample in a study of CD8 T cells in Susac syndrome. The RNA, roughly 0.45 to 1 ug, was put through reverse transcription using random hexamers. One entry per CDR3 protein, called by TCRdb with MiXCR from the immunoSEQ multiplex PCR reads. Here the sample spans about 190,000 distinct CDR3 sequences, 85% to 95% being singletons. Sequenced sample: CD4+ T cells from PBMCs. The receptors originated from a human donor in good health.

This clonotype was seen a single time. The chain couples TRBV20-1 to TRBJ2-7, with 12 bases identical to TRBD2. The V gene end was trimmed by 5 bases and the J gene end by 3 bases; junction bases not matched to a gene: 2. CDR1 is DFQATT, CDR2 SNEGSKA, per germline (reference sequence). This CDR3 region has 13 residues. CDR3 sequence reads: CSASTSGGYEQYF. The CDR3 nucleotides are TGCAGTGCTTCGACTAGCGGGGGCTACGAGCAGTACTTC.

V usage is TRBV12-3 or TRBV12-4 and J usage is TRBJ1-2; the D is unclear. CDR3 length: 11 amino acids. The V end was cut by 6 bases, the J end by 3 bases, with 5 bases between. The CDR3 DNA reads as TGTGCCAGCAGGTCGTACTATGGCTACACCTTC. This encodes CASRSYYGYTF.

The chain is built from TRBV20-1 and TRBJ2-1; D assignment may be TRBD1 or TRBD2 (5 bases each). This CDR3 comprises 12 residues. CDR1 and CDR2 (germline): DFQATT, SNEGSKA (reference sequence). V gave up 6 bases and J gave up 9 bases, with 15 bases separating them. CDR3 in amino acids: CSARDLPTEQFF. The CDR3 coding sequence is TGCAGTGCCCGGGACCTCCCCACTGAGCAGTTCTTC.

The V and J genes are TRBV6-2 or TRBV6-3 and TRBJ1-1; TRBD1 is a possible D gene (5 bases). The ends were cut back, 6 bases at V and 3 bases at J, with 17 bases in the middle. CDR3 length: 15 residues. Germline V CDR1 and CDR2: MNHEY, SVGEGT. The CDR3 reads CASSPWTGADTEAFF. The CDR3 nucleotides read TGTGCCAGCAGCCCTTGGACCGGGGCTGACACTGAAGCTTTCTTT.

This clonotype is a singleton in its sample. This chain connects TRBV30 to TRBJ1-1, with D tentatively TRBD1 (5 bases). There are 14 residues in the CDR3. Trimming cost V 4 bases and J 1 base, with 13 bases left between them. Germline lookup yields CDR1 GTSNPN and CDR2 SVGIG (reference sequence). The CDR3 spells CAWNGAARNTEAFF. For the CDR3, the DNA is TGTGCCTGGAATGGGGCGGCAAGGAACACTGAAGCTTTCTTT.

The chain carries TRBV7-3 and TRBJ2-1; 10 positions agree with TRBD2. The CDR3 length is 14 residues. Germline CDR1 reads SGHTA; CDR2 reads FQGTGA. V gave up 5 bases and J gave up 7 bases; unmatched junction bases: 5. In DNA, the CDR3 is TGTGCCAGCAGCCTAGCGGGAGACCCAAATGAGCAGTTCTTC. This sequence encodes CASSLAGDPNEQFF.

This clonotype was counted once. The chain carries TRBV9 and TRBJ1-1; D uncertain. Deletions cut 0 bases from V and 1 base from J, with 7 bases between. Germline CDR1 and CDR2: SGDLS and YYNGEE. The CDR3 sequence is 14 residues long. This chain's CDR3 is CASSVEVRNTEAFF. DNA of the CDR3: TGTGCCAGCAGCGTAGAGGTAAGGAACACTGAAGCTTTCTTT.

Only one count was recorded for this clonotype. The rearrangement uses TRBV24-1 and TRBJ2-1; 7 nucleotides line up with TRBD1. This CDR3 is 14 amino acids long. Looked up from germline, CDR1 is KGHDR and CDR2 is SFDVKD. V was pared by 12 bases and J by 0 bases, with 7 bases of the junction left unmatched. CDR3 DNA sequence: TGTGCCGCGGCAGGGGGTAGCTCCTACAATGAGCAGTTCTTC. Translated, it gives CAAAGGSSYNEQFF.

The chain has TRBV29-1 and TRBJ2-3; 7 bases line up with TRBD2. The ends lost 3 bases at V and 0 bases at J; junction bases unmatched: 3. The CDR3 has 14 amino acids. Per the germline V gene, CDR1 is SQVTM and CDR2 is ANQGSEA. As DNA, the CDR3 is TGCAGCGTTGATGGCGGGAGTAGCACAGATACGCAGTATTTT. As protein: CSVDGGSSTDTQYF.

The genes are TRBV7-9 and TRBJ2-7, with D unresolved. CDR1 SEHNR and CDR2 FQNEAQ come from the germline V gene (reference sequence). The V end was cut by 1 base, the J end by 6 bases, with 4 bases between. The CDR3 runs to 11 residues. This CDR3 reads CASSLDTEQYV. The CDR3 bases are TGTGCCAGCAGCTTAGACACCGAGCAGTACGTC.

The V gene is TRBV25-1, the J gene TRBJ2-3; the D call may be TRBD1 or TRBD2 (6 bases each). Germline V CDR1 and CDR2: MGHDK, SYGVNS. Trimming stripped 8 bases from V and 5 bases from J, with 20 bases between. The length of the CDR3 is 15 residues. In nucleotides, the CDR3 is TGTGCCAGCGGAGGGCAGGGGCAGAGTGGAGATACGCAGTATTTT. This gives the protein CASGGQGQSGDTQYF.

The chain uses TRBV19 and TRBJ1-2, with 10 bases fitting TRBD1. The CDR3 is made up of 17 amino acids. Looked up from germline, CDR1 is LNHDA and CDR2 is SQIVND (reference sequence). The ends lost 9 bases at V and 4 bases at J; junction bases unmatched: 17. The CDR3 DNA reads as TGTGCCAGCCTTAGCTTCGGGGGGACAGGGGCCGTCTATGGCTACACCTTC. It specifies CASLSFGGTGAVYGYTF.

The rearrangement uses TRBV30 and TRBJ1-2, with TRBD1 as a possible D gene (5 bases). There are 12 residues in the CDR3. Germline lookup yields CDR1 GTSNPN and CDR2 SVGIG (reference sequence). Trimming left V 4 bases short and J 4 bases short, with 10 bases between. The CDR3 protein is CAWTGTGYGYTF. The CDR3, as DNA: TGTGCCTGGACCGGGACGGGCTATGGCTACACCTTC.

V and J are TRBV12-3 or TRBV12-4 and TRBJ2-1, with TRBD2 matching 8 bases. The CDR3 length is 16 residues. Trimming removed 4 bases from V and 3 bases from J; junction bases left unmatched: 8. DNA for the CDR3: TGTGCCAGCAGTTCCGAGACTAGCGCTAACTACAATGAGCAGTTCTTC. Encoded protein: CASSSETSANYNEQFF.

This chain uses TRBV20-1 with TRBJ2-7, with 14 bases aligning to TRBD2. The junction had 2 bases not matched to a gene; V was cut back by 0 bases and J by 4 bases. The length of the CDR3 is 15 residues. Per germline, CDR1 DFQATT and CDR2 SNEGSKA (reference sequence). For the CDR3, the DNA is TGCAGTGCTAGAGATCGGACTAGCGGGGGGTACGAGCAGTACTTC. Protein sequence: CSARDRTSGGYEQYF.

The rearrangement links TRBV28 to TRBJ1-1, with unresolved D. V was cut by 0 bases and J by 6 bases, with 11 bases left in between. This CDR3 contains 14 residues. The germline CDR1 and CDR2 sequences are MDHEN and SYDVKM. CDR3 in DNA: TGTGCCAGCAGTTTATGGGGTGACACCTCTGAAGCTTTCTTT. Its protein is CASSLWGDTSEAFF.

Only a few counts were recorded for this clonotype. CDR3 nucleotide sequence: TGTGCCAGCAGCCAAGTTCCAGGGGGGAACACTGAAGCTTTCTTT. Encoded protein: CASSQVPGGNTEAFF. J is TRBJ1-1 and V is TRBV3-1; 7 bases are shared with TRBD1. The germline gives CDR1 LGHDT, CDR2 YNNKEL (reference sequence). Trimming at V came to 1 base and at J to 1 base, leaving 3 bases not matched to a gene. The CDR3 runs 15 residues.

This chain connects TRBV5-1 to TRBJ2-1; a possible D gene is TRBD2 (6 bases). With 2 bases removed from V and 1 base from J, the gap between germline ends came to 13 bases. Germline CDR1 SGHRS, CDR2 YFSETQ. The CDR3 sequence is 16 residues long. CDR3 region: CASSFGAGMSYNEQFF. The CDR3 DNA sequence: TGCGCCAGCAGCTTTGGCGCGGGGATGTCCTACAATGAGCAGTTCTTC.

The chain couples TRBV29-1 to TRBJ2-2, with D unresolved. The CDR3 loop spans 13 amino acids. Trimming stripped 2 bases from V and 6 bases from J, with 10 bases between. The germline CDR1 and CDR2 sequences are SQVTM and ANQGSEA. The CDR3 DNA follows: TGCAGCGTTGAAATAGTTTCCGCCGGGGAGCTGTTTTTT. This encodes CSVEIVSAGELFF.

CDR3 region: CATSPAGHTGELFF. CDR3 DNA sequence: TGTGCCACCAGTCCGGCAGGGCACACCGGGGAGCTGTTTTTT. The chain carries TRBV24-1 and TRBJ2-2; D is possibly TRBD1 (5 bases). The V end lost 6 bases, the J end lost 3 bases, and 10 bases lay between the germline ends. Germline loops: CDR1 KGHDR, CDR2 SFDVKD. The CDR3 has 14 residues.

This clonotype showed up just once. This chain uses TRBV7-9 with TRBJ2-1; D remains unclear. The germline V and J ends were trimmed by 1 base and 0 bases, with 10 bases remaining between them. The CDR3 has 16 amino acids. Germline values: CDR1 SEHNR, CDR2 FQNEAQ (reference sequence). The CDR3 DNA sequence: TGTGCCAGCAGCTTAGACCCGACCCTCTCCTACAATGAGCAGTTCTTC. This translates into CASSLDPTLSYNEQFF.

This chain connects TRBV6-5 to TRBJ2-5, with D possibly TRBD1 on 5 matching bases. The V end lost 6 bases, the J end lost 0 bases, and 8 bases lay between the germline ends. CDR1 and CDR2 from the germline V gene are MNHEY and SVGAGI. The CDR3 is 13 amino acids. The CDR3 nucleotides read TGTGCCAGCAGCAGGACACACCAAGAGACCCAGTACTTC. Translation gives CASSRTHQETQYF.

This chain links TRBV3-1 with TRBJ2-1, with D possibly TRBD2 on 6 matching bases. CDR1 and CDR2 from the germline V gene are LGHDT and YNNKEL (reference sequence). V lost 3 bases and J lost 11, with 17 bases in between. This CDR3 contains 14 residues. CDR3 sequence reads: CASSQGRDLDKQFF. In DNA form, the CDR3 reads TGTGCCAGCAGCCAGGGCCGGGACTTAGACAAGCAGTTCTTC.

The chain is built from TRBV4-2 and TRBJ2-3, with 7 nucleotides matching TRBD2. The CDR3 spans 16 residues. The V and J ends lost 0 bases and 4 bases, in that order; junction bases with no gene match: 7. Germline V CDR1 and CDR2: LGHNA, YNFKEQ. The CDR3 nucleotides are TGTGCCAGCAGCCAAGAATGGGCGGGAGTAGCAGATACGCAGTATTTT. The encoded protein is CASSQEWAGVADTQYF.

This clonotype was recorded only once. The V call is TRBV20-1, the J call TRBJ1-5; D remains ambiguous. This CDR3 has 13 residues. Germline CDR1 reads DFQATT; CDR2 reads SNEGSKA (reference sequence). V lost 1 base, J lost 6 bases, and 10 bases lay in between. CDR3 loop: CSARGSEVQPQHF. Here the CDR3 DNA reads TGCAGTGCTAGAGGATCTGAAGTTCAGCCCCAGCATTTT.

V gene TRBV20-1 combines with J gene TRBJ1-5; 11 positions agree with TRBD1. V shed 2 bases, J shed 7 bases, and the junction held 7 bases outside the gene matches. The CDR3 is 15 amino acids. Looked up from germline, CDR1 is DFQATT and CDR2 is SNEGSKA (reference sequence). The CDR3 loop reads CSARTGTGGEQPQHF. As DNA, the CDR3 is TGCAGTGCTAGAACCGGGACAGGGGGTGAACAGCCCCAGCATTTT.

The chain joins TRBV3-1 to TRBJ2-5; 11 positions agree with TRBD2. J gave up 2 bases and V 6 bases, and 8 bases lay outside the gene matches. The CDR3 is made up of 16 amino acids. The germline V gene has CDR1 LGHDT and CDR2 YNNKEL (reference sequence). The CDR3 sequence is CASRPLAGGSQETQYF. CDR3 bases: TGTGCCAGCAGGCCTCTAGCGGGGGGCTCTCAAGAGACCCAGTACTTC.

The rearrangement joins TRBV20-1 to TRBJ2-1; D is ambiguous. V was trimmed by 3 bases and J by 4 bases, leaving 13 bases between them. Germline V gives CDR1 DFQATT, CDR2 SNEGSKA (reference sequence). The CDR3 has 14 amino acids. Here the CDR3 reads CSARAASGYNEQFF. In nucleotides, the CDR3 is TGCAGTGCTAGGGCGGCAAGTGGGTACAATGAGCAGTTCTTC.

This sequence joins TRBV4-1 and TRBJ1-1; weak D call: TRBD1 (5 bases). From germline, CDR1 is MGHRA and CDR2 YSYEKL. The V end lost 1 base, the J end lost 6 bases, and 21 bases lay between the germline ends. CDR3 length: 17 amino acids. CDR3 coding DNA: TGCGCCAGCAGCCAAGGGCATGGGCAGGGCGTATTTTCTGAAGCTTTCTTT. Translation: CASSQGHGQGVFSEAFF.

The CDR3 DNA follows: TGTGCCAGCAGCCCGGACAGGTTCCCCAACAATGAGCAGTTCTTC. This translates into CASSPDRFPNNEQFF. The gene calls are TRBV7-3 and TRBJ2-1; the match to TRBD1 covers 7 bases. The CDR3 loop spans 15 amino acids. The J segment lost 5 bases and the V segment lost 5 bases, leaving 9 bases of the junction unmatched. Germline CDR1 is SGHTA and CDR2 is FQGTGA.